Below, 32 T cell receptor beta chains from the same sample are listed, as sequenced in a study of cytomegalovirus exposure and HLA in healthy donors. It was with 60 Vbeta and 13 Jbeta primers that the PCR ran. Produced via immunoSEQ multiplex PCR; TCRdb's table is partial and in-frame only. The table includes under 150,000 clones, 75% to 90% detected once. The specimen was PBMCs. These receptors were taken from a man in his forties or fifties in good health and CMV-seronegative.

The chain joins TRBV6-5 to TRBJ1-5, with 8 bases lining up with TRBD1. Trimming removed 5 bases from V and 2 bases from J; junction bases left unmatched: 5. The CDR3 runs 15 residues. Germline V gives CDR1 MNHEY, CDR2 SVGAGI. The CDR3 protein is CASSRTGSGNQPQHF. The CDR3 bases are TGTGCCAGCAGTCGGACAGGGTCCGGCAATCAGCCCCAGCATTTT.

CDR3 protein: CASSEYRGLNEQYF. CDR3 bases: TGTGCCAGCAGTGAATATAGGGGACTCAACGAGCAGTACTTC. V and J are TRBV25-1 and TRBJ2-7; possible D gene TRBD2, 6 bases. The CDR3 covers 14 residues. The germline V and J ends were trimmed by 0 bases and 5 bases, with 11 bases remaining between them. Germline CDR1 and CDR2: MGHDK and SYGVNS.

The rearrangement joins TRBV5-1 to TRBJ2-1, with 14 bases lining up with TRBD2. Germline trimming cut 4 bases from V and 7 bases from J; bases unmatched to any gene: 10. Germline assignment: CDR1 SGHRS and CDR2 YFSETQ. The CDR3 spans 17 residues. The CDR3 bases are TGCGCCAGCAGCCCCTTAGGGACTAGCGGGAGCTGGAATGAGCAGTTCTTC. As protein: CASSPLGTSGSWNEQFF.

The rearrangement joins TRBV7-2 to TRBJ2-7; D is uncertain. V was shortened by 1 base and J by 6 bases, with 16 bases between the two germline ends. The CDR3 spans 15 residues. Germline V CDR1 and CDR2: SGHTA, FQGNSA. The chain's CDR3 is CASSLDGGLSPEQYF. In DNA, the CDR3 is TGTGCCAGCAGCTTAGACGGCGGTCTAAGCCCCGAGCAGTACTTC.

This clone was counted between two and nine times. The chain couples TRBV4-3 to TRBJ1-1; TRBD1 might be the D (5 bases). Trimming removed 1 base at V and 3 bases at J, with 12 bases between. CDR3 length: 15 residues. Looked up from germline, CDR1 is LGHNA and CDR2 is YSLEER. The CDR3 sequence: CASSQVGGDDTEAFF. DNA of the CDR3: TGCGCCAGCAGCCAAGTGGGGGGTGACGACACTGAAGCTTTCTTT.

The chain uses TRBV7-2 and TRBJ2-7; 14 nucleotides line up with TRBD2. Germline loops: CDR1 SGHTA, CDR2 FQGNSA. V lost 5 bases to trimming and J lost 5 bases; unmatched junction nucleotides: 5. The CDR3 consists of 15 residues. The CDR3 DNA reads TGTGCCAGCAGCATGGGACTAGCGGGGGTGGACGAGCAGTACTTC. It codes for CASSMGLAGVDEQYF.

A note on this clone: No DNA is shown, since the ends of the CDR3 on it are uncertain; the CDR3 is the one TCRdb lists. The rearrangement uses TRBV7-9 and TRBJ2-4; whether TRBD2, the table's D call, matches the DNA was not checked. The germline V gene encodes CDR1 SEHNR and CDR2 FQNEAQ (reference sequence). The CDR3 adds up to 17 amino acids, both ends counted. CDR3 protein: CASSFGPGELAKNIQYF.

The CDR3 DNA reads as TGCGCCAGCAGCTTGGTTGGGGAGGGAGAGACCCAGTACTTC. It is translated as CASSLVGEGETQYF. The chain links TRBV5-1 to TRBJ2-5, with 7 bases fitting TRBD2. Germline trimming cut 0 bases from V and 4 bases from J; bases unmatched to any gene: 3. CDR1 and CDR2 from the germline V gene are SGHRS and YFSETQ. The CDR3 totals 14 residues.

The rearrangement uses TRBV7-2 and TRBJ2-5, with TRBD2 identical over 8 bases. The better agreement between TRBJ2-7 and the DNA end casts doubt on the J call. CDR1 SGHTA and CDR2 FQGNSA come from the germline V gene. The CDR3 runs 15 residues. CDR3 coding DNA: TGTGCCAGCAGGTCAAGCGGGGGTACCCTCTACGAGCAGTACTTC. Translating gives CASRSSGGTLYEQYF.

With regard to this clone: At one of its ends the junction is not consistent with the germline gene, which may arise from a read error. The chain links TRBV19 to TRBJ1-4; TRBD1 matches 9 bases. In germline, CDR1 is LNHDA, CDR2 SQIVND (reference sequence). This CDR3 comprises 14 residues. CDR3 bases: TGTGCCAGTAGTATCGGAGCACCGGGACAGGGATGGATTTTT. It codes for CASSIGAPGQGWIF.

The count of this clone is one. The CDR3 reads CASSPGVYGYTF. CDR3 coding DNA: TGTGCCAGCAGCCCCGGGGTCTATGGCTACACCTTC. The chain employs TRBV11-2 and TRBJ1-2; no reliable D call. Germline values: CDR1 SGHAT, CDR2 FQNNGV. This CDR3 has 12 amino acids. Trimming took 5 bases from V and 4 from J, leaving 8 bases between them.

This chain joins TRBV7-9 and TRBJ2-7; 8 positions match TRBD1. The germline V gene encodes CDR1 SEHNR and CDR2 FQNEAQ (reference sequence). J gave up 0 bases and V 3 bases, and 1 base lay outside the gene matches. The CDR3 consists of 14 residues. CDR3 protein: CASSFTGGSYEQYF. The CDR3 nucleotides read TGTGCCAGCAGCTTTACAGGGGGCTCCTACGAGCAGTACTTC.

The chain couples TRBV27 to TRBJ2-1; the D is unclear. Trimming pared 4 bases from V and 7 bases from J, leaving 11 bases between. The CDR3 runs 13 residues. Germline lookup yields CDR1 MNHEY and CDR2 SMNVEV (reference sequence). This CDR3 is CASSSPPHNEQFF. CDR3 DNA: TGTGCCAGCAGTTCCCCCCCCCATAATGAGCAGTTCTTC.

The genes are TRBV6-5 and TRBJ2-1; 10 nucleotides line up with TRBD2. The J segment lost 6 bases and the V segment lost 4 bases, leaving 6 bases of the junction unmatched. Germline V gene sequence: CDR1 MNHEY, CDR2 SVGAGI. The CDR3 consists of 15 residues. CDR3 nucleotide sequence: TGTGCCAGCAGTTTTAAGCGGGGGGGCCTCAATGAGCAGTTCTTC. It translates to CASSFKRGGLNEQFF.

The chain employs TRBV6-1 and TRBJ2-5, with D possibly matching TRBD1 (6 bases). This CDR3 is built from 13 residues. Per germline, CDR1 MNHNS and CDR2 SASEGT. The germline V and J ends were trimmed by 4 bases and 3 bases, with 9 bases remaining between them. The DNA of the CDR3 is TGTGCCAGCAGTGTTCCAGGGGAAGAGACCCAGTACTTC. Its translation is CASSVPGEETQYF.

Regarding this clone: In the same sample, other DNA sequences code for this CDR3. J is TRBJ1-5 and V is TRBV6-1, with D unclear. Trimming cost V 8 bases and J 0 bases, with 8 bases left between them. The CDR3 length is 13 residues. The V gene's germline CDR1 is MNHNS and CDR2 SASEGT. The CDR3 spells CASSGNSNQPQHF. Here the CDR3 DNA reads TGTGCCAGCTCAGGAAATAGCAATCAGCCCCAGCATTTT.

The CDR3 reads CASSIGQGAISYNEQFF. In DNA form, the CDR3 reads TGTGCCAGTAGTATAGGCCAGGGGGCAATATCCTACAATGAGCAGTTCTTC. V is TRBV19 and J is TRBJ2-1; TRBD1 matches 8 bases. Germline V lookup: CDR1 LNHDA, CDR2 SQIVND (reference sequence). CDR3 length: 17 amino acids. After removal of 1 base from V and 1 base from J, the junction contained 6 bases not matched to a gene. Full variable domain (outside the CDR3, taken from reference TRBV19 and TRBJ2-1): DGGITQSPKYLFRKEGQNVTLSCEQNLNHDAMYWYRQDPGQGLRLIYYSQIVNDFQKGDIAEGYSVSREKKESFPLTVTSAQKNPTAFYLCASSIGQGAISYNEQFFGPGTRLTVL.

The CDR3 here is CASSFPLGTAYEQYF. In nucleotides, the CDR3 is TGTGCCAGCAGCTTCCCGCTGGGCACAGCCTACGAGCAGTACTTC. V is TRBV21-1 and J is TRBJ2-7; the table's D call TRBD1 went unverified against the DNA. TRBV21-1 is noted as a pseudogene. The CDR3 extends over 15 amino acids.

The rearrangement uses TRBV10-3 and TRBJ2-1, with 8 positions matching TRBD1. The CDR3 has 16 residues. V was pared by 0 bases and J by 4 bases, with 5 bases of the junction left unmatched. Germline V gives CDR1 ENHRY, CDR2 SYGVKD. CDR3 coding DNA: TGTGCCATCAGTGAGTCCGGTCAGGGGGCGTACAATGAGCAGTTCTTC. Its protein product is CAISESGQGAYNEQFF.

The chain employs TRBV7-3 and TRBJ2-4, with 8 bases aligning to TRBD1. Germline lookup yields CDR1 SGHTA and CDR2 FQGTGA. The V gene end was trimmed by 5 bases and the J gene end by 3 bases; junction bases not matched to a gene: 3. The CDR3 runs to 14 residues. This CDR3 reads CASSLGTGKNIQYF. For the CDR3, the DNA is TGTGCCAGCAGCCTAGGGACAGGCAAAAACATTCAGTACTTC.

The CDR3 reads CASSQQGESNQPQHF. In DNA, the CDR3 is TGTGCCAGCTCACAACAGGGGGAGAGCAATCAGCCCCAGCATTTT. The chain carries TRBV18 and TRBJ1-5, with 8 positions matching TRBD1. The trim removed 4 bases at V and 1 base at J, leaving 3 bases unmatched. Looked up from germline, CDR1 is KGHSH and CDR2 is LQKENI. This CDR3 comprises 15 residues.

V usage is TRBV4-3 and J usage is TRBJ1-4; 10 bases fit TRBD1. Germline V CDR1 and CDR2: LGHNA, YSLEER. The ends lost 0 bases at V and 7 bases at J; junction bases unmatched: 8. This CDR3 spans 17 amino acids. The CDR3 is CASSQEYPGQGSEKLFF. CDR3 sequence (DNA): TGCGCCAGCAGCCAAGAATATCCGGGACAGGGGAGTGAAAAACTGTTTTTT.

The rearrangement links TRBV2 to TRBJ1-1; D not resolved. V lost 11 bases and J 1 base, leaving 14 bases between the germline ends. CDR3 length equals 13 residues. Germline assignment: CDR1 SNHLY and CDR2 FYNNEI. This CDR3 is CAGKLRENTEAFF. CDR3 DNA sequence: TGTGCCGGAAAACTCCGGGAGAACACTGAAGCTTTCTTT.

The V and J genes are TRBV2 and TRBJ1-2, with 8 bases identical to TRBD1. Germline assignment: CDR1 SNHLY and CDR2 FYNNEI. V lost 0 bases to trimming and J lost 3 bases; unmatched junction nucleotides: 9. The CDR3 is made up of 17 amino acids. For the CDR3, the DNA is TGTGCCAGCAGTGAAGCACCGGGACAGGCAGTTGACTATGGCTACACCTTC. Its translation: CASSEAPGQAVDYGYTF.

The V gene is TRBV30, the J gene TRBJ1-2, with 8 bases matching TRBD1. The J segment lost 4 bases and the V segment lost 4 bases, leaving 5 bases of the junction unmatched. The CDR3 is 13 amino acids. Germline loops: CDR1 GTSNPN, CDR2 SVGIG (reference sequence). The CDR3: CAWKNRGFYGYTF. The CDR3 bases are TGTGCCTGGAAGAACAGGGGGTTCTATGGCTACACCTTC. Complete variable domain (other parts from reference TRBV30 and TRBJ1-2): SQTIHQWPATLVQPVGSPLSLECTVEGTSNPNLYWYRQAAGRGLQLLFYSVGIGQISSEVPQNLSASRPQDRQFILSSKKLLLSDSGFYLCAWKNRGFYGYTFGSGTRLTVV.

This rearrangement joins TRBV21-1 to TRBJ1-2. TRBV21-1 is a known pseudogene. This CDR3 spans 16 amino acids. In DNA, the CDR3 is TGTGCCAGCAGCAATGGTGCGGTCTTAGCTAACTATGGCTACACCTTC. Protein: CASSNGAVLANYGYTF.

The chain employs TRBV7-6 and TRBJ2-2, with D possibly being TRBD1 (6 bases). The CDR3 consists of 15 residues. The germline V and J ends were trimmed by 4 bases and 1 base, with 10 bases remaining between them. In germline, CDR1 is SGHVS, CDR2 FNYEAQ. The CDR3 protein is CASSSPGQNTGELFF. In nucleotides, the CDR3 is TGTGCCAGCAGCTCCCCGGGACAGAACACCGGGGAGCTGTTTTTT.

V is TRBV7-8 and J is TRBJ2-7; 9 nucleotides align to TRBD2. This CDR3 is 14 amino acids long. From germline, CDR1 is SGHVS and CDR2 FQNEAQ. With 5 bases clipped from V and 6 bases from J, the junction kept 8 bases outside the gene matches. The DNA of the CDR3 is TGTGCCAGCAGCAACGCGGGACTAGCAGCCGAGCAGTACTTC. This encodes CASSNAGLAAEQYF. The full variable domain, its missing parts supplied by reference TRBV7-8 and TRBJ2-7, is GAGVSQSPRYKVAKRGQDVALRCDPISGHVSLFWYQQALGQGPEFLTYFQNEAQLDKSGLPSDRFFAERPEGSVSTLKIQRTQQEDSAVYLCASSNAGLAAEQYFGPGTRLTVT.

This chain connects TRBV5-4 to TRBJ2-3, with TRBD2 as a possible D gene (5 bases). Germline loops: CDR1 SGHNT, CDR2 YYREEE (reference sequence). This CDR3 spans 15 amino acids. Deletions cut 4 bases from V and 6 bases from J, with 18 bases between. Written as DNA, the CDR3 is TGTGCCAGCAGCCCACGGGGTGTGCGCCACGATACGCAGTATTTT. Translated: CASSPRGVRHDTQYF.

J is TRBJ1-2 and V is TRBV14; D is undetermined. Germline lookup yields CDR1 SGHDN and CDR2 FVKESK. CDR3 size: 13 residues. The V end was cut by 1 base, the J end by 8 bases, with 11 bases between. The CDR3: CASSQAIYWGYTF. The CDR3 DNA reads TGTGCCAGCAGCCAAGCCATCTATTGGGGCTACACCTTC.

J is TRBJ2-5 and V is TRBV5-6; a possible D gene is TRBD2 (6 bases). The J call is in doubt because the DNA end fits TRBJ2-7 better. Germline assignment: CDR1 SGHDT and CDR2 YYEEEE. The length of the CDR3 is 17 residues. CDR3 region: CASSYGTPGATSYEQYF. CDR3 nucleotide sequence: TGTGCCAGCAGCTACGGGACCCCGGGAGCAACCTCCTACGAGCAGTACTTC.

J is TRBJ2-3 and V is TRBV5-1; TRBD2 agrees at 13 bases. Germline V lookup: CDR1 SGHRS, CDR2 YFSETQ. This CDR3 has 18 amino acids. The V gene end was trimmed by 4 bases and the J gene end by 0 bases; junction bases not matched to a gene: 8. The CDR3 DNA reads as TGCGCCAGCAGCGTCGGGACTAGCGGGATACGCAGCACAGATACGCAGTATTTT. Amino acids: CASSVGTSGIRSTDTQYF. Full variable domain (missing parts from reference TRBV5-1 and TRBJ2-3): KAGVTQTPRYLIKTRGQQVTLSCSPISGHRSVSWYQQTPGQGLQFLFEYFSETQRNKGNFPGRFSGRQFSNSRSEMNVSTLELGDSALYLCASSVGTSGIRSTDTQYFGPGTRLTVL.